A single sample gave rise to the 20 T cell receptor beta chains below, sequenced in a study of cytomegalovirus exposure and HLA in healthy donors. PCR employed 60 Vbeta and 13 Jbeta primers. TCRdb keeps only in-frame clones here, not all; method: immunoSEQ multiplex PCR. The repertoire holds 150,000 to 200,000 clones, 84% seen once, with around 0.41% in the top ten. Sequencing used PBMCs. The receptors come from a boy between 2 and 10 years old in good health and CMV-seronegative.

This sequence joins TRBV7-6 and TRBJ2-3; 12 bases map to TRBD2. The germline CDR1 and CDR2 sequences are SGHVS and FNYEAQ. The V segment lost 2 bases and the J segment 2 bases; nucleotides outside the gene matches: 8. The CDR3 loop spans 18 amino acids. This CDR3 reads CASSLRTSGTHNTDTQYF. CDR3 nucleotides: TGTGCCAGCAGCTTACGGACTAGCGGGACACATAACACAGATACGCAGTATTTT.

Note on this clone: The junction does not match germline at one end; this may be a read error. The V call is TRBV28, the J call TRBJ2-7; D gene ambiguous. There are 15 residues in the CDR3. The germline V gene has CDR1 MDHEN and CDR2 SYDVKM. CDR3 sequence reads: CASSLWAASSYEQYF. CDR3 sequence (DNA): TGTGCCAGCAGTCTATGGGCGGCCAGCTCCTACGAGCAGTACTTC.

The V gene is TRBV9, the J gene TRBJ1-3; no definite D call. The V end was cut by 3 bases, the J end by 0 bases, with 16 bases between. The CDR3 is 17 amino acids. Germline CDR1 and CDR2: SGDLS and YYNGEE. In nucleotides, the CDR3 is TGTGCCAGCAGCGCCCAATTACTGATGCCCTCTGGAAACACCATATATTTT. Translation: CASSAQLLMPSGNTIYF.

The CDR3 sequence is CASSPGQNSPLHF. Here the CDR3 DNA reads TGCGCCAGCAGCCCTGGACAGAATTCACCCCTCCACTTT. The chain combines TRBV4-1 with TRBJ1-6; D is possibly TRBD1 (6 bases). Between the trimmed V and J ends, which lost 4 bases and 7 bases, there was a span of 8 bases. Germline assignment: CDR1 MGHRA and CDR2 YSYEKL. This CDR3 is built from 13 residues.

V gene TRBV19 combines with J gene TRBJ2-3; TRBD1 matches 8 bases. Germline V lookup: CDR1 LNHDA, CDR2 SQIVND (reference sequence). The CDR3 is 14 residues long. The V gene end was trimmed by 5 bases and the J gene end by 3 bases; junction bases not matched to a gene: 4. CDR3 protein: CASSFRGPTDTQYF. As DNA, the CDR3 is TGTGCCAGTAGTTTCAGGGGGCCGACAGATACGCAGTATTTT.

The chain combines TRBV2 with TRBJ2-5; possibly TRBD1 for D (5 bases). CDR3 length: 14 residues. Germline CDR1 SNHLY, CDR2 FYNNEI. Trimming cost V 2 bases and J 1 base, with 8 bases left between them. The CDR3 protein is CASSERQGQETQYF. The CDR3 DNA reads as TGTGCCAGCAGTGAACGGCAGGGCCAAGAGACCCAGTACTTC.

This clone was recorded only once. V is TRBV9 and J is TRBJ2-2, with TRBD2 as a possible D gene (5 bases). Germline CDR1 reads SGDLS; CDR2 reads YYNGEE. Trimming removed 4 bases at V and 1 base at J, with 8 bases between. The CDR3 runs 14 residues. CDR3 in amino acids: CASSLGLNTGELFF. The CDR3 region has the DNA TGTGCCAGCAGCCTCGGACTGAACACCGGGGAGCTGTTTTTT.

J is TRBJ2-7 and V is TRBV29-1; D is unresolved. CDR1 is SQVTM and CDR2 is ANQGSEA in the germline V gene. The CDR3 covers 11 residues. With 4 bases removed from V and 0 bases from J, the gap between germline ends came to 4 bases. In nucleotides, the CDR3 is TGCAGCGTTGGGAGCTCCTACGAGCAGTACTTC. This codes for CSVGSSYEQYF.

The gene calls are TRBV2 and TRBJ2-3; weak D call: TRBD2 (5 bases). V lost 9 bases and J 2 bases, leaving 18 bases between the germline ends. The CDR3 totals 15 residues. Germline V CDR1 and CDR2: SNHLY, FYNNEI. The CDR3 here is CARARLASLTDTQYF. The CDR3 DNA follows: TGTGCCAGAGCCCGGCTAGCAAGTCTCACAGATACGCAGTATTTT.

The chain is built from TRBV7-9 and TRBJ2-2; possibly TRBD1 for D (5 bases). CDR3 length: 14 residues. Germline lookup yields CDR1 SEHNR and CDR2 FQNEAQ (reference sequence). V was trimmed by 5 bases and J by 1 base, leaving 8 bases between them. The CDR3 DNA reads as TGTGCCAGCAGCCGTGGACAGAACACCGGGGAGCTGTTTTTT. Translating gives CASSRGQNTGELFF.

CDR3 in DNA: TGCGCCAGCAGGCCTAGGTTAGGGGTCTACGAGCAGTACTTC. It translates to CASRPRLGVYEQYF. The rearrangement links TRBV5-1 to TRBJ2-7; tentatively, D is TRBD1 (5 bases). Germline V gene sequence: CDR1 SGHRS, CDR2 YFSETQ. Trimming removed 5 bases at V and 3 bases at J, with 15 bases between. The CDR3 runs to 14 residues.

This clone has only a few counts. The chain is built from TRBV5-1 and TRBJ1-2, with no clear D. The CDR3 length is 16 residues. Germline values: CDR1 SGHRS, CDR2 YFSETQ. The V end was cut by 0 bases, the J end by 4 bases, with 16 bases between. The CDR3 nucleotides read TGCGCCAGCAGCTTGGCTTTAAGCGGGCGGGCCTATGGCTACACCTTC. This codes for CASSLALSGRAYGYTF.

This chain links TRBV7-8 with TRBJ2-7, with 9 bases identical to TRBD2. Germline V gives CDR1 SGHVS, CDR2 FQNEAQ. The V gene end was trimmed by 5 bases and the J gene end by 3 bases; junction bases not matched to a gene: 8. The CDR3 spans 15 residues. The CDR3 sequence: CASSLSSGSGYEQYF. The CDR3, as DNA: TGTGCCAGCAGCCTAAGTAGCGGGAGTGGCTACGAGCAGTACTTC.

V gene TRBV12-5 combines with J gene TRBJ2-6; a weak D match, TRBD2 (5 bases). The CDR3 sequence is 19 residues long. CDR1 and CDR2 (germline): LGHNT, FRNRAP. Trimming took 3 bases from V and 4 from J, leaving 22 bases between them. CDR3 sequence (DNA): TGTGCTAGTGGTTTCAATTTGAGGGAAGGATGGTCGGGGGCCAACGTCCTGACTTTC. Its protein is CASGFNLREGWSGANVLTF.

The chain employs TRBV28 and TRBJ1-2, with TRBD1 as a possible D gene (6 bases). Per germline, CDR1 MDHEN and CDR2 SYDVKM. The V and J ends lost 6 bases and 5 bases respectively, with 16 bases between them. The CDR3 covers 14 residues. The DNA for the CDR3 is TGTGCCAGCAGGTCTCCCGCCAGGGGTTATGGCTACACCTTC. It codes for CASRSPARGYGYTF.

A word on this clone: Other DNA sequences from this sample encode an identical CDR3 as well. This chain links TRBV4-1 with TRBJ1-5; D is possibly TRBD1 (6 bases). Germline CDR1 MGHRA, CDR2 YSYEKL. The ends were cut back, 1 base at V and 0 bases at J, with 10 bases in the middle. CDR3 length equals 16 residues. The CDR3 bases are TGCGCCAGCAGCCAAGGGGAGGGGGTTAGCAATCAGCCCCAGCATTTT. It encodes CASSQGEGVSNQPQHF.

The chain combines TRBV19 with TRBJ1-4; unclear D gene. The CDR3 covers 14 residues. Trimming removed 0 bases at V and 8 bases at J, with 10 bases between. The germline CDR1 and CDR2 sequences are LNHDA and SQIVND (reference sequence). The CDR3 DNA is TGTGCCAGTAGTATAGATTCTGGAGAAGAAAAACTGTTTTTT. Amino acid sequence: CASSIDSGEEKLFF. Complete variable domain (other parts from reference TRBV19 and TRBJ1-4): DGGITQSPKYLFRKEGQNVTLSCEQNLNHDAMYWYRQDPGQGLRLIYYSQIVNDFQKGDIAEGYSVSREKKESFPLTVTSAQKNPTAFYLCASSIDSGEEKLFFGSGTQLSVL.

V gene TRBV6-6 combines with J gene TRBJ2-7, with a tentative D call TRBD1 (6 bases). V was cut by 4 bases and J by 2 bases, with 12 bases left in between. This CDR3 comprises 14 residues. Germline V gives CDR1 MNHNY, CDR2 SVGAGI (reference sequence). CDR3 DNA: TGTGCCAGCAGTTCTACAGGGATCCCCTACGAGCAGTACTTC. Residues: CASSSTGIPYEQYF.

This chain links TRBV5-6 with TRBJ1-4; a possible D gene is TRBD1 (5 bases). V was cut by 3 bases and J by 4 bases, with 19 bases left in between. Germline V gene lookup returns CDR1 SGHDT and CDR2 YYEEEE. The CDR3 has 17 residues. The CDR3 DNA reads TGTGCCAGCAGCTCGCTGGATGGGACTGGTGATAATGAAAAACTGTTTTTT. This translates into CASSSLDGTGDNEKLFF.

The chain has TRBV11-2 and TRBJ1-4, with a possible D match to TRBD1 (5 bases). Germline V gene lookup returns CDR1 SGHAT and CDR2 FQNNGV. CDR3 length: 19 residues. V was pared by 4 bases and J by 0 bases, with 21 bases between. CDR3 residues: CASSSDPLSGGATNEKLFF. The DNA of the CDR3 is TGTGCCAGCAGCTCGGACCCGCTAAGTGGAGGGGCAACTAATGAAAAACTGTTTTTT.